These 12 T cell receptor beta chains share one sample of origin, sequenced in a study of shared clonotypes between healthy human individuals. It was CD45RO-negative cells, positively selected for CCR7, that made up naive CD8 cells, with terminally differentiated effector memory CD45RA+ cells excluded. TCRdb's table, derived via immunoSEQ multiplex PCR, lists solely in-frame clones and lacks some. The sample has about 2.1 million clones; 85% to 95% are singletons. Sequencing was carried out using naive CD8+ T cells from PBMCs. Receptors originate from a man younger than 35 in good health. Some clones in this sample may be carry-over from other donors' samples.

This clone was seen a handful of times. This sequence joins TRBV30 and TRBJ1-1; TRBD1 matches 10 bases. The J segment lost 5 bases and the V segment lost 3 bases, leaving 9 bases of the junction unmatched. Germline CDR1 and CDR2: GTSNPN and SVGIG (reference sequence). The CDR3 consists of 15 residues. For the CDR3, the DNA is TGTGCCTGGAGAATTTGGGACAGGGGATATACTGAAGCTTTCTTT. This translates into CAWRIWDRGYTEAFF.

This sequence joins TRBV25-1 and TRBJ2-5, with D tentatively TRBD1 (6 bases). V was pared by 8 bases and J by 9 bases, with 10 bases between. Germline V gives CDR1 MGHDK, CDR2 SYGVNS. The CDR3 loop spans 10 amino acids. CDR3 loop: CASSQGSQYF. In nucleotides, the CDR3 is TGTGCCAGCTCTCAGGGGTCCCAGTACTTC. Full variable domain (missing parts from reference TRBV25-1 and TRBJ2-5): EADIYQTPRYLVIGTGKKITLECSQTMGHDKMYWYQQDPGMELHLIHYSYGVNSTEKGDLSSESTVSRIRTEHFPLTLESARPSHTSQYLCASSQGSQYFGPGTRLLVL.

This clone has just one count. The rearrangement joins TRBV7-8 to TRBJ1-5, with D perhaps matching TRBD1 (5 bases). The CDR3 length is 17 residues. The germline V and J ends were trimmed by 5 bases and 1 base, with 18 bases remaining between them. From germline, CDR1 is SGHVS and CDR2 FQNEAQ. This chain's CDR3 is CASSINLSGGSNQPQHF. As DNA, the CDR3 is TGTGCCAGCAGCATTAACTTGAGTGGGGGAAGCAATCAGCCCCAGCATTTT.

This clone has only one observation. This CDR3 is CASRHGQAAHYEQYF. The CDR3 region has the DNA TGTGCCAGCAGGCACGGACAGGCAGCGCACTACGAGCAGTACTTC. The rearrangement links TRBV28 to TRBJ2-7; 7 bases line up with TRBD1. From germline, CDR1 is MDHEN and CDR2 SYDVKM. V lost 6 bases, J lost 3 bases, and 11 bases stayed unmatched. The CDR3 length is 15 residues.

This chain joins TRBV19 and TRBJ2-2; 7 nucleotides match TRBD1. This CDR3 comprises 14 residues. V was clipped by 5 bases and J by 2 bases; unmatched bases: 2. Germline V lookup: CDR1 LNHDA, CDR2 SQIVND (reference sequence). For the CDR3, the DNA is TGTGCCAGTAGTGACAGGGAAAACACCGGGGAGCTGTTTTTT. Translation gives CASSDRENTGELFF.

The chain links TRBV28 to TRBJ1-1; no clear D gene. V lost 3 bases and J 0 bases, leaving 8 bases between the germline ends. This CDR3 has 14 residues. Looked up from germline, CDR1 is MDHEN and CDR2 is SYDVKM. The CDR3 DNA follows: TGTGCCAGCAGTTTCAAGGGAATGAACACTGAAGCTTTCTTT. It codes for CASSFKGMNTEAFF. The variable domain in full, completed from reference TRBV28 and TRBJ1-1, reads DVKVTQSSRYLVKRTGEKVFLECVQDMDHENMFWYRQDPGLGLRLIYFSYDVKMKEKGDIPEGYSVSREKKERFSLILESASTNQTSMYLCASSFKGMNTEAFFGQGTRLTVV.

The J gene is TRBJ1-5, the V gene TRBV7-8, with D perhaps TRBD1 (5 bases). The CDR3 contains 15 residues. Trimming took off 0 bases at V and 6 bases at J, with 12 bases between the two ends. The germline V gene has CDR1 SGHVS and CDR2 FQNEAQ. CDR3 region: CASSLAQVKGQPQHF. The CDR3, as DNA: TGTGCCAGCAGCTTAGCACAGGTTAAGGGTCAGCCCCAGCATTTT.

The J gene is TRBJ1-1, the V gene TRBV6-1; D call uncertain. Germline V CDR1 and CDR2: MNHNS, SASEGT. The CDR3 is made up of 14 amino acids. Trimming cost V 4 bases and J 3 bases, with 12 bases left between them. Here the CDR3 reads CASSASMGDTEAFF. The CDR3 DNA follows: TGTGCCAGCAGTGCTTCTATGGGCGACACTGAAGCTTTCTTT.

CDR3 coding DNA: TGTGCCAGCAGTGAATATCCGGACGGCACAGATACGCAGTATTTT. It is translated as CASSEYPDGTDTQYF. The V gene is TRBV25-1, the J gene TRBJ2-3; unclear D gene. There are 15 residues in the CDR3. Between the trimmed V and J ends, which lost 0 bases and 1 base, there was a span of 8 bases. From germline, CDR1 is MGHDK and CDR2 SYGVNS.

The J gene is TRBJ2-5, the V gene TRBV27, with 11 bases matching TRBD2. This CDR3 has 15 amino acids. V was pared by 6 bases and J by 4 bases, with 7 bases of the junction left unmatched. Germline CDR1 reads MNHEY; CDR2 reads SMNVEV (reference sequence). The CDR3 loop is CASSILLAGVETQYF. For the CDR3, the DNA is TGTGCCAGCAGCATCCTACTAGCGGGAGTAGAGACCCAGTACTTC.

The rearrangement uses TRBV19 and TRBJ1-4, with D hard to call. Trimming pared 3 bases from V and 8 bases from J, leaving 19 bases between. There are 16 residues in the CDR3. The V gene's germline CDR1 is LNHDA and CDR2 SQIVND (reference sequence). The CDR3 sequence is CASSIYPRAGEEKLFF. CDR3 coding DNA: TGTGCCAGTAGTATTTACCCCCGTGCAGGAGAAGAAAAACTGTTTTTT.

The chain recombines TRBV27 with TRBJ2-2; unclear D gene. The CDR3 extends over 15 amino acids. V lost 4 bases and J lost 6, with 15 bases in between. Germline V gene data show CDR1 as MNHEY and CDR2 as SMNVEV (reference sequence). This chain's CDR3 is CASSSPKDHAGELFF. DNA for the CDR3: TGTGCCAGCAGTTCCCCCAAGGACCACGCCGGGGAGCTGTTTTTT.